One sample yielded the 10 T cell receptor beta chains listed below, sequenced in a study of control samples from healthy donors and cancer patients. The method was immunoSEQ multiplex PCR; TCRdb's version includes in-frame clones alone and lacks a portion of them. The sample shows over 100,000 clones, roughly 90% of them seen only once. The sample comprised blood. The source is a woman in her fifties or sixties in good health.

The chain employs TRBV28 and TRBJ1-5; possibly TRBD1 for D (6 bases). CDR1 is MDHEN, CDR2 SYDVKM, per germline. V shed 3 bases and J shed 1 base, with 10 bases lying between them. The CDR3 has 15 amino acids. CDR3 sequence: CASSFRGTSNQPQHF. Written as DNA, the CDR3 is TGTGCCAGCAGTTTCAGGGGTACAAGCAATCAGCCCCAGCATTTT.

This clone was recorded once. The chain combines TRBV7-8 with TRBJ2-3; TRBD2 is a possible D gene (6 bases). The CDR3 consists of 15 residues. CDR1 and CDR2 from the germline V gene are SGHVS and FQNEAQ. V shed 5 bases and J shed 0 bases, with 12 bases lying between them. The CDR3 is CASSPSAISTDTQYF. The DNA for the CDR3 is TGTGCCAGCAGCCCTAGCGCGATAAGCACAGATACGCAGTATTTT.

In this sample, this clone turned up once. The J gene is TRBJ2-7, the V gene TRBV2; weak D call: TRBD1 (6 bases). The V gene lost 4 bases and the J gene lost 2 bases, with 12 bases spanning the gap. The CDR3 contains 14 residues. In germline, CDR1 is SNHLY, CDR2 FYNNEI. CDR3 region: CASSGRQVPYEQYF. The CDR3 coding sequence is TGTGCCAGCAGTGGACGACAGGTCCCCTACGAGCAGTACTTC. Based on the CDR3 plus reference TRBV2 and TRBJ2-7, the full variable domain is EPEVTQTPSHQVTQMGQEVILRCVPISNHLYFYWYRQILGQKVEFLVSFYNNEISEKSEIFDDQFSVERPDGSNFTLKIRSTKLEDSAMYFCASSGRQVPYEQYFGPGTRLTVT.

This chain connects TRBV29-1 to TRBJ2-7; D remains unclear. The CDR3 runs to 12 residues. CDR1 SQVTM and CDR2 ANQGSEA come from the germline V gene. V gave up 4 bases and J gave up 8 bases, with 15 bases separating them. CDR3 region: CSVGGPPLKQYF. The CDR3, as DNA: TGCAGCGTTGGAGGTCCTCCACTCAAGCAGTACTTC.

The chain joins TRBV5-1 to TRBJ1-4, with D unresolved. CDR3 length: 14 residues. The V and J ends lost 1 base and 4 bases respectively, with 8 bases between them. Germline V gene sequence: CDR1 SGHRS, CDR2 YFSETQ. CDR3 sequence (DNA): TGCGCCAGCAGCTTGAACGGAATTAATGAAAAACTGTTTTTT. Residues: CASSLNGINEKLFF. Together with reference TRBV5-1 and TRBJ1-4, the CDR3 gives the full variable domain: KAGVTQTPRYLIKTRGQQVTLSCSPISGHRSVSWYQQTPGQGLQFLFEYFSETQRNKGNFPGRFSGRQFSNSRSEMNVSTLELGDSALYLCASSLNGINEKLFFGSGTQLSVL.

This clone was seen a single time. V usage is TRBV12-3 or TRBV12-4 and J usage is TRBJ1-5; D not resolved. Trimming cost V 5 bases and J 6 bases, with 11 bases left between them. The CDR3 runs to 13 residues. CDR3 in DNA: TGTGCCAGCAGTCCCACGTTAAGTCAGCCCCAGCATTTT. It encodes CASSPTLSQPQHF.

The chain uses TRBV7-6 and TRBJ2-3; 12 bases fit TRBD1. The CDR3 runs 16 residues. Unmatched junction bases numbered 2, after V lost 2 bases and J lost 2 bases. The germline gives CDR1 SGHVS, CDR2 FNYEAQ. The CDR3 reads CASSLTGQGATDTQYF. Here the CDR3 DNA reads TGTGCCAGCAGCTTAACGGGACAGGGGGCCACAGATACGCAGTATTTT.

The genes are TRBV7-9 and TRBJ2-3, with 12 nucleotides matching TRBD2. The CDR3 runs 16 residues. The V gene end was trimmed by 5 bases and the J gene end by 4 bases; junction bases not matched to a gene: 7. From germline, CDR1 is SEHNR and CDR2 FQNEAQ (reference sequence). CDR3 residues: CASSRKTSGGADTQYF. In DNA form, the CDR3 reads TGTGCCAGCAGCCGCAAGACTAGCGGGGGAGCAGATACGCAGTATTTT.

The chain uses TRBV6-1 and TRBJ1-1; D gene ambiguous. Deletions cut 1 base from V and 3 bases from J, with 12 bases between. This CDR3 is 15 amino acids long. Germline V CDR1 and CDR2: MNHNS, SASEGT. DNA for the CDR3: TGTGCCAGCAGTGAAGTGGTGTATTTAGACACTGAAGCTTTCTTT. This gives the protein CASSEVVYLDTEAFF.

The J gene is TRBJ1-2, the V gene TRBV28; D gene ambiguous. The germline V gene has CDR1 MDHEN and CDR2 SYDVKM. The CDR3 length is 13 residues. The V gene lost 2 bases and the J gene lost 6 bases, with 10 bases spanning the gap. CDR3 residues: CASSLSFFHGYTF. Written as DNA, the CDR3 is TGTGCCAGCAGTTTAAGCTTCTTTCATGGCTACACCTTC.